Reported below is one TCR beta chain. The antigen it recognizes is unknown. Per-base quality was not reported, and no clone a single base away is much larger than it. The sample belongs to a study of PD-1 and CTLA-4 blockade in melanoma (dated by TCRdb to 2020 to 2023). About the full investigation: In patients with melanoma, the researchers looked at the effects of CTLA-4 blockade versus PD-1 blockade on the CD8 T cell response that was melanoma-reactive.

Receptor libraries were prepared by the immunoSEQ multiplex PCR assay. The table was pulled from immuneACCESS by TCRdb, which kept in-frame rearrangements only. Such tables lose some clones; where checked, under half of the loss comes from unresolved V genes, and the rest has no known cause. The sample table contains nearly 30,000 clones; only one count was recorded for around 90% of them. 8% to 9.5% of the sample comes from the top ten. Reading the germline V gene gives CDR1 SGHRS and CDR2 YFSETQ. The V and J ends are trimmed by 0 bases and 8 bases, leaving 8 bases between them. Taken from cysteine to phenylalanine, the CDR3 has 12 residues. The sequence is cut down to CDR3 DNA, 36 bases in frame from base 1.

Specimen: CD8+ T cells from peripheral blood, collected before anti-PD-1 treatment. The TCR was taken from a human donor with melanoma. Recombination connected TRBV5-1 to TRBJ1-1; possibly the D gene is TRBD1, per 6 matching bases. The nucleotides are TGCGCCAGCAGCTTGGGGGGGCAGGAAGCTTTCTTT. Its protein product is CASSLGGQEAFF.